The rows below give T cell receptor beta chains drawn from one sample of a study of a mutant IDH1 vaccine in newly diagnosed glioma. Antigen specificity for these receptors is unknown. Profiled with immunoSEQ multiplex PCR; TCRdb holds only in-frame clones, not every one. The data hold 41,000 or so clones, with around 76% observed a single time. The sequenced sample was PBMCs, obtained from a glioma patient whose treatment included an IDH1 peptide vaccine. Receptors were obtained from a woman aged 40 to 50 with glioma. Some clones in this sample may be carry-over from other donors' samples. The CDR3 runs from the conserved cysteine through the conserved F or W. Each record gives: V gene, J gene, D gene, clone size, CDR3 DNA, CDR3 protein. D genes are given only for firm matches. For some rows the clone size is stated as once, few or many, or as a class when expanded; others skip it.

V: TRBV7-2
J: TRBJ1-5
D: TRBD1
size: once
DNA: TGTGCCAGCAGCTTAGCCGGACAGGGTTGGCAGCCCCAGCATTTT
CDR3: CASSLAGQGWQPQHF

V: TRBV30
J: TRBJ2-1
D: .
size: few
DNA: TGTGCCTGGAGTGTACGAGGGGGTGAGCAGTTCTTC
CDR3: CAWSVRGGEQFF

V: TRBV4-2
J: TRBJ2-2
D: .
size: once
DNA: TGTGCCAGCAGCCAAGAAAGGGGCGGGGGCGGGAACACCGGGGAGCTGTTTTTT
CDR3: CASSQERGGGGNTGELFF

V: TRBV6-5
J: TRBJ1-2
D: TRBD1
size: .
DNA: TGTGCCAGCAGTTACTTAACAGGGGGTGGCTATGGCTACACCTTC
CDR3: CASSYLTGGGYGYTF

V: TRBV2
J: TRBJ1-1
D: .
size: .
DNA: TGTGCCAGCAGGGAAGGGCGAGGGGGAAACACTGAAGCTTTCTTT
CDR3: CASREGRGGNTEAFF

V: TRBV5-1
J: TRBJ2-5
D: .
size: .
DNA: TGCGCCAGCAGGGTGGCAGACCAAGAGACCCAGTACTTC
CDR3: CASRVADQETQYF

V: TRBV5-1
J: TRBJ2-7
D: .
size: .
DNA: TGCGCCAGCAGCTTGGGTTTGATAGCCGAGCAGTACTTC
CDR3: CASSLGLIAEQYF

V: TRBV18
J: TRBJ2-5
D: .
size: few
DNA: TGTGCCAGCTCATCAAAGGAGACCCAGTACTTC
CDR3: CASSSKETQYF

V: TRBV29-1
J: TRBJ1-4
D: .
size: few
DNA: TGCAGTGTAACGAGAAATGAAAAACTGTTTTTT
CDR3: CSVTRNEKLFF

V: TRBV2
J: TRBJ1-5
D: .
size: .
DNA: TGTGCCAGCAGTTTGGACGGCCTCCAAGGGCCCCAGCATTTT
CDR3: CASSLDGLQGPQHF

V: TRBV11-3
J: TRBJ1-1
D: .
size: .
DNA: TGTGCCAGCAGCGCCAAGATCGGACAGAACACTGAAGCTTTCTTT
CDR3: CASSAKIGQNTEAFF

V: TRBV27
J: TRBJ1-5
D: .
size: once
DNA: TGTGCCAGCAGTTTTACAACCATTCTCAAGAGCAATCAGCCCCAGCATTTT
CDR3: CASSFTTILKSNQPQHF

V: TRBV7-6
J: TRBJ1-5
D: .
size: .
DNA: TGTGCCAGCAGCTTAGAAAGCGGTAGCAATCAGCCCCAGCATTTT
CDR3: CASSLESGSNQPQHF

V: TRBV2
J: TRBJ2-7
D: .
size: .
DNA: TGTGCCAGTAAATTGGAGGGGATAGGTTACGAGCAGTACTTC
CDR3: CASKLEGIGYEQYF

V: TRBV4-1
J: TRBJ1-4
D: TRBD1
size: .
DNA: TGCGCCAGCAGCCCCACAGGGGGTCCAACTAATGAAAAACTGTTTTTT
CDR3: CASSPTGGPTNEKLFF

V: TRBV29-1
J: TRBJ1-1
D: .
size: .
DNA: TGCAGCGTCGGGACTTATGAATCTGAAGCTTTCTTT
CDR3: CSVGTYESEAFF

V: TRBV18
J: TRBJ1-1
D: TRBD1
size: .
DNA: TGTGCCAGCTCACCGGGACAGGGGGCCAACACTGAAGCTTTCTTT
CDR3: CASSPGQGANTEAFF

V: TRBV9
J: TRBJ2-3
D: .
size: .
DNA: TGTGCCAGCAGCGCTATCACAGATACGCAGTATTTT
CDR3: CASSAITDTQYF

V: TRBV5-1
J: TRBJ2-7
D: .
size: .
DNA: TGCGCCAGCAGCTTCGACAGTCTTCGGGAGGAGCAGTACTTC
CDR3: CASSFDSLREEQYF

V: TRBV5-1
J: TRBJ1-1
D: .
size: .
DNA: TGCGCCAGCAGCTTGGAGGGCGTCATGAACACTGAAGCTTTCTTT
CDR3: CASSLEGVMNTEAFF

V: TRBV6-1
J: TRBJ1-1
D: .
size: .
DNA: TGTGCCAGCAGTTGGGGACAGAACACTGAAGCTTTCTTT
CDR3: CASSWGQNTEAFF

V: TRBV4-3
J: TRBJ2-3
D: .
size: few
DNA: TGCGCCAGCAGCCAGTCGGCCCTTGGCACAGATACGCAGTATTTT
CDR3: CASSQSALGTDTQYF

V: TRBV15
J: TRBJ2-5
D: .
size: few
DNA: TGTGCCACCAGCAATTCAGGGGAAGAGACCCAGTACTTC
CDR3: CATSNSGEETQYF

V: TRBV5-6
J: TRBJ1-5
D: .
size: .
DNA: TGTGCCAGCAGCTTGGGCGGCGAGGCTCAGCCCCAGCATTTT
CDR3: CASSLGGEAQPQHF

V: TRBV6-1
J: TRBJ2-1
D: TRBD1
size: .
DNA: TGTGCCAGCATCCTCGGGACAGGGGCGGTTGAGCAGTTCTTC
CDR3: CASILGTGAVEQFF

V: TRBV7-8
J: TRBJ1-2
D: .
size: once
DNA: TGTGCCAGCACCTCAGGGTCATGGCGTGGCTACACCTTC
CDR3: CASTSGSWRGYTF

V: TRBV5-5
J: TRBJ2-1
D: TRBD1
size: .
DNA: TGTGCCAGCAGTCCCGACAGGGGGGGTTACAATGAGCAGTTCTTC
CDR3: CASSPDRGGYNEQFF

V: TRBV19
J: TRBJ1-1
D: .
size: few
DNA: TGTGCCAGTAGACCTTCGGACAGCAACACTGAAGCTTTCTTT
CDR3: CASRPSDSNTEAFF

V: TRBV7-2
J: TRBJ1-2
D: .
size: .
DNA: TGTGCCAGCAGCTTACCCGTGGGCTATGGCTACACCTTC
CDR3: CASSLPVGYGYTF

V: TRBV4-3
J: TRBJ1-1
D: .
size: few
DNA: TGCGCCAGCAGCCAAGTTGAAGGGAAAGCTTTCTTT
CDR3: CASSQVEGKAFF

V: TRBV19
J: TRBJ2-1
D: .
size: .
DNA: TGTGCCACCACCCCGCGGACCTACAATGAGCAGTTCTTC
CDR3: CATTPRTYNEQFF

V: TRBV28
J: TRBJ2-7
D: TRBD2
size: .
DNA: TGTGCCAGCAGTTTATGGACGCTAGCGGGAGGGCCGGGGGAGCAGTACTTC
CDR3: CASSLWTLAGGPGEQYF

V: TRBV9
J: TRBJ2-3
D: .
size: .
DNA: TGTGCCAGCAGCGCACAGTTAACTAGCACAGATACGCAGTATTTT
CDR3: CASSAQLTSTDTQYF

V: TRBV4-3
J: TRBJ1-2
D: .
size: .
DNA: TGCGCCAGCAGCCAAGACTGGGGGCGCGACTATGGCTACACCTTC
CDR3: CASSQDWGRDYGYTF

V: TRBV5-1
J: TRBJ2-3
D: TRBD2
size: few
DNA: TGCGCCAGCGCCTCCGGGACTAGCTCAGATACGCAGTATTTT
CDR3: CASASGTSSDTQYF

V: TRBV4-3
J: TRBJ2-2
D: TRBD1
size: .
DNA: TGCGCCAGCAGCCAAGATTCACCAGGGGGCATAGGGGAGCTGTTTTTT
CDR3: CASSQDSPGGIGELFF

V: TRBV28
J: TRBJ2-7
D: .
size: once
DNA: TGTGCCAGCAGGGAAAGCGACACCGCCTCCTACGAGCAGTACTTC
CDR3: CASRESDTASYEQYF

V: TRBV7-9
J: TRBJ1-2
D: .
size: .
DNA: TGTGCCAGCAGCCTCGACCGCTATGGCTACACCTTC
CDR3: CASSLDRYGYTF

V: TRBV29-1
J: TRBJ2-3
D: TRBD2
size: medium-sized
DNA: TGCAGCGCGCGGGGGACTAGCGGGGATACGCAGTATTTT
CDR3: CSARGTSGDTQYF

V: TRBV4-1
J: TRBJ1-5
D: .
size: once
DNA: TGCGCCAGCAGCCAATTGGATCTCCTCCCTAGCAATCAGCCCCAGCATTTT
CDR3: CASSQLDLLPSNQPQHF

V: TRBV5-4
J: TRBJ1-5
D: TRBD1
size: .
DNA: TGTGCCAGCAGATTGGACAGGGGGCCCAGAAATCAGCCCCAGCATTTT
CDR3: CASRLDRGPRNQPQHF

V: TRBV19
J: TRBJ1-5
D: TRBD1
size: .
DNA: TGTGCCAGTAGTGCAACAGGGGGCATTGGCAATCAGCCCCAGCATTTT
CDR3: CASSATGGIGNQPQHF

V: TRBV9
J: TRBJ1-1
D: .
size: .
DNA: TGTGCCAGCAGCGTAGAATTTGGGGGAGGCACTGAAGCTTTCTTT
CDR3: CASSVEFGGGTEAFF

V: TRBV7-2
J: TRBJ2-7
D: .
size: .
DNA: TGTGCCAGCAGCTTAAGGGCTAGCCTCCACGAGCAGTACTTC
CDR3: CASSLRASLHEQYF

V: TRBV2
J: TRBJ2-3
D: .
size: once
DNA: TGTGCCAGCAGTCCCCGGGCTACTACAGATACGCAGTATTTT
CDR3: CASSPRATTDTQYF

V: TRBV6-5
J: TRBJ1-6
D: .
size: .
DNA: TGTGCCAGCAGTTACTTCGGGGGTAGCTCACCCCTCCACTTT
CDR3: CASSYFGGSSPLHF

V: TRBV6-4
J: TRBJ2-7
D: .
size: .
DNA: TGTGCCAGCAGTGGAGGGGGGAGCTACGAGCAGTACTTC
CDR3: CASSGGGSYEQYF

V: TRBV15
J: TRBJ1-2
D: .
size: .
DNA: TGTGCCACCAGCAGAGATGAAGGGAGGGCCAACATTTTCAACTATGACTACACCTTC
CDR3: CATSRDEGRANIFNYDYTF

V: TRBV4-1
J: TRBJ2-3
D: TRBD2
size: .
DNA: TGCGCCAGCAGCCAGGGGCCCGGGACTAGCGGCACAGATACGCAGTATTTT
CDR3: CASSQGPGTSGTDTQYF

V: TRBV5-1
J: TRBJ1-3
D: TRBD1
size: .
DNA: TGCGCCAGCTCCCCACGCTTTGACAGGGGGTTCTCTGGAAACACCATATATTTT
CDR3: CASSPRFDRGFSGNTIYF

V: TRBV5-1
J: TRBJ2-4
D: .
size: .
DNA: TGCGCCAGCAGCTTGGAGGTCGGGGCAGTAAACATTCAGTACTTC
CDR3: CASSLEVGAVNIQYF

V: TRBV5-1
J: TRBJ2-7
D: .
size: .
DNA: TGCGCCAGCAGCTTAAGGAGAAGCTCCTACGAGCAGTACTTC
CDR3: CASSLRRSSYEQYF

V: TRBV19
J: TRBJ2-6
D: .
size: .
DNA: TGTGCCAGTAGTATAGTCCAGACCTCTGGGGCCAACGTCCTGACTTTC
CDR3: CASSIVQTSGANVLTF

V: TRBV5-6
J: TRBJ2-5
D: TRBD1
size: few
DNA: TGTGCCAGCAGCCCCCCGACAGGGCGGGCGACCCAGTACTTC
CDR3: CASSPPTGRATQYF

V: TRBV7-9
J: TRBJ1-3
D: .
size: .
DNA: TGTGCCAGCAGCTCCTCGGGGTATCGGCCTGGAAACACCATATATTTT
CDR3: CASSSSGYRPGNTIYF

V: TRBV20-1
J: TRBJ1-1
D: .
size: .
DNA: TGCAGTGCCAAAATGAACACTGAAGCTTTCTTT
CDR3: CSAKMNTEAFF

V: TRBV19
J: TRBJ1-1
D: .
size: .
DNA: TGTGCCAGTAGTATACAGGGAAGCACTGAAGCTTTCTTT
CDR3: CASSIQGSTEAFF

V: TRBV6-1
J: TRBJ1-1
D: .
size: .
DNA: TGTGCCAGCTGGGAGAACACTGAAGCTTTCTTT
CDR3: CASWENTEAFF

V: TRBV20-1
J: TRBJ1-1
D: .
size: .
DNA: TGCAGTGCTAGCTACACTGAAGCTTTCTTT
CDR3: CSASYTEAFF